This T cell receptor beta chain emerged from a study of human T cells and chemical hapten exposure. Points from the study as a whole: DPC sensitization did not alter TCRs above 1 in 1000 frequency. Expanded TCRs were compared with controls, and the expanded TCRs formed significantly more large CDR3 similarity clusters.

As to this clonotype: The antigen is undetermined.

TCRdb processed the RACE reads anew with MiXCR; each CDR3 protein has one entry. The sample carries 300,000 to 450,000 distinct CDR3 sequences, 4.8% recorded once. Time point here: patch test 1, 2 weeks after DPC sensitization. The treatment was: therapeutic diphenylcyclopropenone sensitization with weekly scalp DPC. CDR1 and CDR2 (germline): MDHEN, SYDVKM. This CDR3 region has 16 residues. V trimming: 3 bases; J trimming: 1 base; junction bases outside the gene matches: 9. The sample consisted of whole blood, taken in connection with sensitization to the hapten diphenylcyclopropenone (DPC). This clonotype was obtained from a woman in her forties or fifties with alopecia areata. Some clones in this sample may be carry-over from other donors' samples. The rearrangement links TRBV28 to TRBJ2-7; 7 bases match TRBD1. CDR3 in DNA: TGTGCCAGCAGTTTGGGCGAGACAGGGAAGTCCTACGAGCAGTACTTC. It codes for CASSLGETGKSYEQYF. The whole variable domain, filled in from reference TRBV28 and TRBJ2-7, reads DVKVTQSSRYLVKRTGEKVFLECVQDMDHENMFWYRQDPGLGLRLIYFSYDVKMKEKGDIPEGYSVSREKKERFSLILESASTNQTSMYLCASSLGETGKSYEQYFGPGTRLTVT.